The source of this T cell receptor (beta chain) is a study of T cell repertoires in cytomegalovirus infection. Study context: As its CMV epitopes, the study selected recently identified HLA-C-restricted and well-studied HLA-B-restricted targets. Indications came from public TCR beta signatures; they pointed to CMV infection and to a matching HLA type.

The CDR3 spans 14 residues. V gave up 2 bases and J gave up 2 bases; unmatched junction bases: 2. Per germline, CDR1 MNHEY and CDR2 SMNVEV (reference sequence). One entry per CDR3 protein results from TCRdb running MiXCR on the reads. Of some 500,000 distinct CDR3 sequences detected, 35% to 50% appear once; the ten largest clones hold 48%. At least ten counts were recorded for this clonotype. The antigen remains unidentified. Sequenced material: cultured PBMCs, taken from culture after CMV antigen stimulation. This rearrangement joins TRBV27 to TRBJ1-1, with 7 bases fitting TRBD1. This clonotype was obtained from a human donor in good health (CMV status not recorded). Some clones in this sample may be carry-over from other donors' samples. The DNA for the CDR3 is TGTGCCAGCAGTTTAGGGACAGTTAACACTGAAGCTTTCTTT. Its translation is CASSLGTVNTEAFF.